This T cell receptor (beta chain) was observed in a study of regulatory T cells in long-lasting Graves disease. Construction of the TCR beta libraries employed iRepertoire HTBI primers in conjunction with Arm-PCR of CDR3 regions. In the study's own analysis: The samples included around 64 TRBV and about 13 TRBJ segments. TCRdb independently ran MiXCR on the multiplex PCR reads; one entry per CDR3 protein. The V and J calls were not made by the authors but by TCRdb's processing. The sample yields 650,000 to 850,000 distinct CDR3 sequences, about 32% seen once. The study, taken as a whole, reports: Persistent patients had a count of shared public clonotypes (approximately 3,000) that exceeded that of new patients (about 870).

A word on this clonotype: The antigen remains undetermined.

Time point in this sample: persistent/refractory GD, antithyroid drugs over 5 years with positive TRAb. RNA from PBMCs was the source of the TCR library. The sequence was obtained from a female donor with Graves disease. Here the sequenced sample was peripheral blood mononuclear cells (PBMCs), taken when the disease was refractory, from a patient treated with antithyroid drugs.

The CDR3 protein is CASSPGAYNEQFF. For the CDR3, the DNA is TGTGCCAGCAGTCCCGGGGCGTACAATGAGCAGTTCTTC. The chain carries TRBV28 and TRBJ2-1; D tentatively fits TRBD1 or TRBD2 (5 bases each). This CDR3 contains 13 residues. V was pared by 5 bases and J by 4 bases, with 9 bases between. The V gene's germline CDR1 is MDHEN and CDR2 SYDVKM. Filled out from reference TRBV28 and TRBJ2-1, the complete variable domain reads DVKVTQSSRYLVKRTGEKVFLECVQDMDHENMFWYRQDPGLGLRLIYFSYDVKMKEKGDIPEGYSVSREKKERFSLILESASTNQTSMYLCASSPGAYNEQFFGPGTRLTVL.